This T cell receptor (beta chain) was identified in a study of blood T cell repertoires in COVID-19. At the level of the study: From the United States, Italy and Spain came samples of acute and convalescent COVID-19. In each case, the material was cDNA or gDNA derived from T cells, B-cell-depleted T cells, or PBMCs.

This clone was found once. The trim removed 6 bases at V and 4 bases at J, leaving 15 bases unmatched. Per the germline V gene, CDR1 is MDHEN and CDR2 is SYDVKM. The CDR3 has 16 amino acids. Per the original data handling: Amplifying reference gene primers gave estimates of nucleated cell counts. TCRdb's table, derived via immunoSEQ multiplex PCR, lists solely in-frame clones and lacks some. V and J calls and clone size are copied from that table; D and trimming were computed from the DNA. This table holds roughly 150,000 clones, approximately 84% found once. The sequence came from a man between 65 and 85 years old with active or convalescent COVID-19. Input material: peripheral blood. The V gene is TRBV28, the J gene TRBJ2-7; 7 bases fit TRBD1. CDR3 coding DNA: TGTGCCAGCAGCGACTCGGGTGGTGGCAGGGGGTACGAGCAGTACTTC. This sequence encodes CASSDSGGGRGYEQYF.